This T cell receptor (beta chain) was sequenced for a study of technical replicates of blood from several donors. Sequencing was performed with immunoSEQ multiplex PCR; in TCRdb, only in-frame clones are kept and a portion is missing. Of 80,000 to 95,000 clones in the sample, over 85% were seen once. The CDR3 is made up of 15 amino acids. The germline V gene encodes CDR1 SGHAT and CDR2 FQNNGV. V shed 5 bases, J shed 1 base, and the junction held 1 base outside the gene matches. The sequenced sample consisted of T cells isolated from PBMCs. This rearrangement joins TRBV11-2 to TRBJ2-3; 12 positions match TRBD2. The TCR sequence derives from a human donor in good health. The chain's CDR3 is CASSASGRGTDTQYF. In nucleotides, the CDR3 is TGTGCCAGCAGCGCTAGCGGGAGGGGCACAGATACGCAGTATTTT.